This TCR beta chain was captured in a study of blood T cells in healthy people across ages. Whole-study results and caveats: It was the long-lived donors that had more naive CD4+ cells and higher diversity than aged donors.

The second PCR ran about 6 to 12 cycles with a sample-barcoded 5' primer and J-beta primers. Every sample gave at least 2.5 million paired-end reads containing CDR3. One entry per CDR3 protein results from TCRdb running MiXCR on the 5' RACE reads. The sample has about 780,000 distinct CDR3 sequences, about 45% seen once. Donors each provided around 10 milliliters of peripheral blood. Extraction yielded at least 6 micrograms of total RNA per sample. The trim removed 4 bases at V and 7 bases at J, leaving 17 bases unmatched. Germline V gene lookup returns CDR1 LGHNA and CDR2 YNFKEQ. The CDR3 is 17 residues long. Concerning this clonotype: Its antigen is unidentified.

The receptor comes from an elderly man in good health. Sequences were obtained from blood. V and J are TRBV4-2 and TRBJ2-7, with 9 bases matching TRBD2. For the CDR3, the DNA is TGTGCCAGCAGCCGACTCCAAGGGACTAGCTCACTGAATGAGCAGTACTTC. Protein product: CASSRLQGTSSLNEQYF.